This entry lists 8 T cell receptor beta chains sequenced from one sample in a study of breast tumors, draining lymph nodes, adjacent tissues. TCRdb re-analysed the multiplex PCR reads in MiXCR, keeping a single row per CDR3 protein. Altogether 60,000 to 75,000 distinct CDR3 sequences are present, around 52% being singletons, with the ten largest covering approximately 19%. Material for sequencing was breast tumor tissue. These receptor sequences come from a female donor with breast cancer. Some clones in this sample may be carry-over from other donors' samples.

In regard to this clonotype: The junction departs from the called germline gene at one end, perhaps through a read error. The CDR3 DNA sequence: TGCGCCGGCAGCCCCCGGACTAGCGGGGGATGGGAGACCCAGTACTTC. Translated, it gives CAGSPRTSGGWETQYF. This chain links TRBV3-1 with TRBJ2-5; 13 bases align to TRBD2. Germline V gives CDR1 LGHDT, CDR2 YNNKEL (reference sequence). This CDR3 spans 16 amino acids.

This clonotype was picked up one time. This chain joins TRBV10-2 and TRBJ1-4; D is possibly TRBD1 (6 bases). The CDR3 spans 17 residues. V lost 6 bases and J lost 1, with 18 bases in between. From germline, CDR1 is WSHSY and CDR2 SAAADI. DNA for the CDR3: TGCGCCAGCAGGAAGGGACGGGGGCTCGTAACTAATGAAAAACTGTTTTTT. It encodes CASRKGRGLVTNEKLFF.

In this sample, this clonotype is large. The gene calls are TRBV30 and TRBJ1-3; D gene unclear. CDR3 size: 16 residues. Germline V gene lookup returns CDR1 GTSNPN and CDR2 SVGIG (reference sequence). V lost 0 bases and J lost 0, with 12 bases in between. CDR3: CAWSVPGLSSGNTIYF. The CDR3 DNA reads as TGTGCCTGGAGTGTACCTGGACTGAGCTCTGGAAACACCATATATTTT. Based on the CDR3 plus reference TRBV30 and TRBJ1-3, the full variable domain is SQTIHQWPATLVQPVGSPLSLECTVEGTSNPNLYWYRQAAGRGLQLLFYSVGIGQISSEVPQNLSASRPQDRQFILSSKKLLLSDSGFYLCAWSVPGLSSGNTIYFGEGSWLTVV.

The V gene is TRBV2, the J gene TRBJ1-6; D might be TRBD1 (6 bases). Trimming removed 6 bases from V and 7 bases from J, with 16 bases in between. This CDR3 comprises 15 residues. Germline-derived CDR1 and CDR2 are SNHLY and FYNNEI. The CDR3, as DNA: TGTGCCAGCAGAATACAGGGAGACAGGAATTCACCCCTCCACTTT. This sequence encodes CASRIQGDRNSPLHF.

The chain links TRBV25-1 to TRBJ2-1, with 11 bases matching TRBD2. Germline V lookup: CDR1 MGHDK, CDR2 SYGVNS. The J segment lost 8 bases and the V segment lost 4 bases, leaving 4 bases of the junction unmatched. CDR3 length equals 14 residues. CDR3 amino acids: CASSANSGRDEQFF. The CDR3 DNA sequence: TGTGCCAGCAGTGCTAATAGCGGGAGGGATGAGCAGTTCTTC.

The rearrangement links TRBV11-2 to TRBJ2-7, with 12 bases aligning to TRBD1. CDR3 length: 16 amino acids. Germline trimming cut 3 bases from V and 5 bases from J; bases unmatched to any gene: 8. Germline V lookup: CDR1 SGHAT, CDR2 FQNNGV. For the CDR3, the DNA is TGTGCCAGCAGCTTCTTTAGCGGGACAGGGGGCGACGAGCAGTACTTC. Translating it yields CASSFFSGTGGDEQYF.

Concerning this clonotype itself: This likely comes from a read error, as the CDR3 has no conserved phenylalanine or tryptophan at its end. The limits of the CDR3 on the DNA are not certain, so only TCRdb's listed CDR3 is given. The gene calls are TRBV6-1 and TRBJ2-5; the table's D gene call, TRBD2, was not cross checked with the DNA. The CDR3 is made up of 13 amino acids, end residues included. The germline CDR1 and CDR2 sequences are MNHNS and SASEGT. The CDR3 sequence is CASSEVGGYTFGS.

This clonotype was picked up many times. The chain couples TRBV6-2 or TRBV6-3 to TRBJ2-7; the D gene is possibly TRBD2 (6 bases). The ends were cut back, 0 bases at V and 2 bases at J, with 14 bases in the middle. CDR3 length: 16 amino acids. From germline, CDR1 is MNHEY and CDR2 SVGEGT. CDR3 DNA: TGTGCCAGCAGTTACTCCATAGGGAGGTTCCCCTACGAGCAGTACTTC. As protein: CASSYSIGRFPYEQYF.